This passage covers 23 T cell receptor beta chains from one sample sequenced in a study of brain T cells in children with intractable seizures. Method: immunoSEQ multiplex PCR; TCRdb's copy keeps in-frame clones and lacks some. Of 60,000 to 65,000 clones listed, approximately 95% are singletons. This specimen was peripheral blood, taken at surgery. These receptors originate from a boy younger than two with focal cortical dysplasia and intractable seizures.

V gene TRBV7-8 combines with J gene TRBJ2-3; D is perhaps TRBD2 (5 bases). CDR3 length equals 19 residues. V lost 5 bases and J 2 bases, leaving 26 bases between the germline ends. Germline CDR1 and CDR2: SGHVS and FQNEAQ. The chain's CDR3 is CASSLRTIKDLPLTDTQYF. CDR3 DNA sequence: TGTGCCAGCAGCCTTAGAACTATCAAGGACTTACCTCTCACAGATACGCAGTATTTT.

This clone was counted once. The V call is TRBV5-4, the J call TRBJ1-2; D call uncertain. Trimming shortened V by 9 bases and J by 1 base, and 25 bases separated the two germline ends. The CDR3 consists of 17 residues. The germline gives CDR1 SGHNT, CDR2 YYREEE (reference sequence). The CDR3 coding sequence is TGTGCCACCGCCCTCGAAGAGCCGTTCTTTATTAACTATGGCTACACCTTC. This codes for CATALEEPFFINYGYTF.

The chain carries TRBV7-3 and TRBJ1-6; D uncertain. The CDR3 has 13 amino acids. V gave up 0 bases and J gave up 6 bases, with 3 bases separating them. CDR1 is SGHTA, CDR2 FQGTGA, per germline. DNA of the CDR3: TGTGCCAGCAGCTTAACAGCTAATTCACCCCTCCACTTT. Residues: CASSLTANSPLHF.

The chain uses TRBV7-9 and TRBJ2-5; the D gene is possibly TRBD1 (5 bases). V was cut by 2 bases and J by 1 base, with 11 bases left in between. Germline CDR1 SEHNR, CDR2 FQNEAQ (reference sequence). The CDR3 is 15 amino acids. The CDR3, as DNA: TGTGCCAGCAGCTTACGAGGACACTCCCAAGAGACCCAGTACTTC. The encoded protein is CASSLRGHSQETQYF. The entire variable domain, with the rest obtained from reference TRBV7-9 and TRBJ2-5, is as follows: DTGVSQNPRHKITKRGQNVTFRCDPISEHNRLYWYRQTLGQGPEFLTYFQNEAQLEKSRLLSDRFSAERPKGSFSTLEIQRTEQGDSAMYLCASSLRGHSQETQYFGPGTRLLVL.

The count of this clone is one. The genes are TRBV11-3 and TRBJ2-2, with 9 bases that match TRBD1. V dropped 5 bases and J dropped 6; count of bases not matched to a gene: 4. This CDR3 is built from 14 residues. CDR1 SGHNT and CDR2 YENEEA come from the germline V gene. CDR3 residues: CASSPGTGSGELFF. The CDR3 region has the DNA TGTGCCAGCAGCCCCGGGACAGGGTCCGGGGAGCTGTTTTTT. The full variable domain, completed using reference TRBV11-3 and TRBJ2-2, is EAGVVQSPRYKIIEKKQPVAFWCNPISGHNTLYWYLQNLGQGPELLIRYENEEAVDDSQLPKDRFSAERLKGVDSTLKIQPAELGDSAVYLCASSPGTGSGELFFGEGSRLTVL.

This sequence joins TRBV28 and TRBJ1-5, with no clear D. The CDR3 runs 15 residues. Germline CDR1 and CDR2: MDHEN and SYDVKM. Trimming removed 6 bases from V and 3 bases from J, with 15 bases in between. CDR3 sequence reads: CASSQSQAYNQPQHF. The CDR3 DNA sequence: TGTGCCAGCAGCCAAAGTCAGGCCTACAATCAGCCCCAGCATTTT.

A word on this clone: At one end, the junction sequence differs from germline, possibly due to a read error. The rearrangement uses TRBV3-1 (or the pseudogene TRBV3-2) and TRBJ2-1; D may be TRBD2 (5 bases). This CDR3 spans 16 amino acids. Germline CDR1 and CDR2: LGHDT and YNNKEL (reference sequence). The DNA of the CDR3 is TGTGCCAGCAGCCCCTTAGGACTTGCAGATTACATTGAGCAGTTCTTC. Translation: CASSPLGLADYIEQFF.

This chain links TRBV20-1 with TRBJ2-1, with D possibly being TRBD1 (5 bases). V shed 3 bases and J shed 4 bases, with 13 bases lying between them. Germline loops: CDR1 DFQATT, CDR2 SNEGSKA (reference sequence). The CDR3 contains 14 residues. Here the CDR3 reads CSASAQRGYNEQFF. DNA of the CDR3: TGCAGTGCTAGTGCTCAAAGGGGTTACAATGAGCAGTTCTTC.

The chain couples TRBV12-3 or TRBV12-4 to TRBJ1-5; D unresolved. Trimming took off 5 bases at V and 5 bases at J, with 10 bases between the two ends. CDR3 size: 13 residues. Here the CDR3 DNA reads TGTGCCAGCAGTCACGGGTTGGATCAGCCCCAGCATTTT. It codes for CASSHGLDQPQHF.

This rearrangement joins TRBV4-2 to TRBJ2-7; 14 bases align to TRBD2. The CDR3 contains 18 residues. The ends lost 5 bases at V and 0 bases at J; junction bases unmatched: 9. Germline values: CDR1 LGHNA, CDR2 YNFKEQ. CDR3 sequence: CASSFPTSGRAGSYEQYF. The CDR3 DNA follows: TGTGCCAGCAGCTTTCCGACTAGCGGGAGGGCCGGCTCCTACGAGCAGTACTTC.

The J gene is TRBJ1-4, the V gene TRBV5-1; no clear D gene. The CDR3 is made up of 14 amino acids. The V end was cut by 0 bases, the J end by 10 bases, with 13 bases between. Germline V gene lookup returns CDR1 SGHRS and CDR2 YFSETQ. The CDR3 spells CASSLGLAGGKLFF. CDR3 DNA: TGCGCCAGCAGCTTGGGGCTCGCCGGAGGAAAACTGTTTTTT.

This clone was observed once. The J gene is TRBJ2-1, the V gene TRBV5-8; tentatively, D is TRBD1 (6 bases). The CDR3 is made up of 17 amino acids. Germline V lookup: CDR1 SGHTS, CDR2 YDEGEE. The V gene lost 4 bases and the J gene lost 2 bases, with 19 bases spanning the gap. The CDR3 is CASSHTNREWPYNEQFF. CDR3 in DNA: TGTGCCAGCAGCCACACCAACAGGGAGTGGCCCTACAATGAGCAGTTCTTC.

This sequence joins TRBV28 and TRBJ2-7; the match to TRBD1 covers 10 bases. Germline V CDR1 and CDR2: MDHEN, SYDVKM. The CDR3 length is 13 residues. The junction had 4 bases not matched to a gene; V was cut back by 8 bases and J by 3 bases. The DNA for the CDR3 is TGTGCCAGCCGGACAGGGGGATACTACGAGCAGTACTTC. This translates into CASRTGGYYEQYF.

CDR3 sequence (DNA): TGTGCCAGCAGCTTGCCGGGACTCCCCGAGCAGTTCTTC. This encodes CASSLPGLPEQFF. The chain joins TRBV5-6 to TRBJ2-1; perhaps TRBD2 as D (6 bases). CDR1 SGHDT and CDR2 YYEEEE come from the germline V gene. There are 13 residues in the CDR3. The V and J ends lost 1 base and 10 bases respectively, with 12 bases between them.

The chain uses TRBV5-1 and TRBJ2-3, with 12 bases that match TRBD2. The junction had 4 bases not matched to a gene; V was cut back by 3 bases and J by 2 bases. The CDR3 spans 16 residues. Germline CDR1 reads SGHRS; CDR2 reads YFSETQ. CDR3 amino acids: CASSWTSGANTDTQYF. DNA for the CDR3: TGCGCCAGCAGCTGGACTAGCGGGGCCAACACAGATACGCAGTATTTT.

The chain uses TRBV7-2 and TRBJ2-7, with 9 bases matching TRBD2. V lost 1 base and J lost 2; bases outside the gene matches: 9. There are 17 residues in the CDR3. Germline V lookup: CDR1 SGHTA, CDR2 FQGNSA. As DNA, the CDR3 is TGTGCCAGCAGCTTAGACGCCCAGCGGGAGGTTCCCTACGAGCAGTACTTC. Protein: CASSLDAQREVPYEQYF.

CDR3: CASSHRNTEAFF. In DNA form, the CDR3 reads TGTGCCAGCAGCCACCGGAACACTGAAGCTTTCTTT. This sequence joins TRBV3-1 (or the pseudogene TRBV3-2) and TRBJ1-1; no reliable D call. V was trimmed by 3 bases and J by 1 base, leaving 3 bases between them. This CDR3 spans 12 amino acids. The germline gives CDR1 LGHDT, CDR2 YNNKEL (reference sequence).

J is TRBJ1-5 and V is TRBV27; perhaps TRBD1 as D (5 bases). The CDR3 loop spans 17 amino acids. Germline V lookup: CDR1 MNHEY, CDR2 SMNVEV (reference sequence). The V end was cut by 2 bases, the J end by 0 bases, with 14 bases between. This CDR3 reads CASSLQGGPISNQPQHF. The CDR3 coding sequence is TGTGCCAGCAGTTTACAGGGCGGTCCGATTAGCAATCAGCCCCAGCATTTT.

The chain carries TRBV6-5 and TRBJ2-7; 9 bases line up with TRBD1. This CDR3 is 15 amino acids long. Trimming took 8 bases from V and 3 from J; bases not matched to a gene: 11. Germline CDR1 and CDR2: MNHEY and SVGAGI. The CDR3 is CASSKGGQGLYEQYF. The CDR3 DNA is TGTGCCAGCTCTAAAGGGGGACAGGGCCTCTACGAGCAGTACTTC.

The V gene is TRBV11-2, the J gene TRBJ2-2; no reliable D call. Germline CDR1 SGHAT, CDR2 FQNNGV. The CDR3 runs 14 residues. Trimming cost V 0 bases and J 6 bases, with 8 bases left between them. The CDR3 spells CASSLDRRAGELFF. The CDR3 DNA is TGTGCCAGCAGCTTAGATCGAAGGGCCGGGGAGCTGTTTTTT.

This clone was seen a handful of times. In the same sample, other DNA sequences code for this CDR3. This chain uses TRBV9 with TRBJ2-7; TRBD2 matches at 8 bases. Germline V gives CDR1 SGDLS, CDR2 YYNGEE. Trimming at V came to 0 bases and at J to 2 bases, leaving 4 bases not matched to a gene. The CDR3 has 15 amino acids. The DNA of the CDR3 is TGTGCCAGCAGCGTAGCGGGAGGGCGGACCTACGAGCAGTACTTC. It yields the protein CASSVAGGRTYEQYF. The full variable domain, with the rest looked up from reference TRBV9 and TRBJ2-7, is DSGVTQTPKHLITATGQRVTLRCSPRSGDLSVYWYQQSLDQGLQFLIQYYNGEERAKGNILERFSAQQFPDLHSELNLSSLELGDSALYFCASSVAGGRTYEQYFGPGTRLTVT.

As to this clone: The sample holds other DNA sequences that translate to the same CDR3. The chain couples TRBV4-3 to TRBJ2-7; 10 nucleotides match TRBD2. Unmatched junction bases numbered 5, after V lost 0 bases and J lost 3 bases. Germline CDR1 is LGHNA and CDR2 is YSLEER. The CDR3 covers 16 residues. This CDR3 reads CASSQDLASGSYEQYF. The CDR3 DNA follows: TGCGCCAGCAGCCAAGATCTGGCTAGCGGGAGCTACGAGCAGTACTTC.

DNA of the CDR3: TGTGCCAGCAGCATCGGGACAGCAACCTACGAGCAGTACTTC. This encodes CASSIGTATYEQYF. The rearrangement joins TRBV5-4 to TRBJ2-7, with 7 bases identical to TRBD1. The V segment lost 4 bases and the J segment 2 bases; nucleotides outside the gene matches: 6. CDR1 and CDR2 (germline): SGHNT, YYREEE (reference sequence). CDR3 length: 14 amino acids. Using reference TRBV5-4 and TRBJ2-7 for the parts outside the CDR3, the full variable domain is ETGVTQSPTHLIKTRGQQVTLRCSSQSGHNTVSWYQQALGQGPQFIFQYYREEENGRGNFPPRFSGLQFPNYSSELNVNALELDDSALYLCASSIGTATYEQYFGPGTRLTVT.